This T cell receptor (beta chain) was recorded in a study of cytomegalovirus exposure and HLA in healthy donors. Study-wide results and limits: The productive fraction for most TCR beta V segments was about 87% or about 30% in an earlier analysis. What a later analysis showed was that several of the most significant clusters appeared linked to common viral pathogens. TCR beta chain V- and J-gene trimming was linked, in a later analysis, to a missense variant in DCLRE1C.

CDR1 and CDR2 (germline): MNHEY, SMNVEV (reference sequence). The CDR3 totals 14 residues. Trimming took 2 bases from V and 2 from J, leaving 10 bases between them. Vbeta (60) and Jbeta (13) primers were used in the PCR. TCRdb's table, derived via immunoSEQ multiplex PCR, lists solely in-frame clones and lacks some. The sample holds roughly 240,000 clones, over 80% seen once. All donors participated as healthy donors of bone marrow. In the case of this clone: Its antigen is unidentified.

Sequencing used PBMCs. This chain uses TRBV27 with TRBJ2-7, with D possibly matching TRBD1 (5 bases). This TCR was sampled from a woman in her 40s in good health and CMV-seropositive. The CDR3 protein is CASSLAGKTYEQYF. As DNA, the CDR3 is TGTGCCAGCAGTTTAGCAGGGAAAACCTACGAGCAGTACTTC.